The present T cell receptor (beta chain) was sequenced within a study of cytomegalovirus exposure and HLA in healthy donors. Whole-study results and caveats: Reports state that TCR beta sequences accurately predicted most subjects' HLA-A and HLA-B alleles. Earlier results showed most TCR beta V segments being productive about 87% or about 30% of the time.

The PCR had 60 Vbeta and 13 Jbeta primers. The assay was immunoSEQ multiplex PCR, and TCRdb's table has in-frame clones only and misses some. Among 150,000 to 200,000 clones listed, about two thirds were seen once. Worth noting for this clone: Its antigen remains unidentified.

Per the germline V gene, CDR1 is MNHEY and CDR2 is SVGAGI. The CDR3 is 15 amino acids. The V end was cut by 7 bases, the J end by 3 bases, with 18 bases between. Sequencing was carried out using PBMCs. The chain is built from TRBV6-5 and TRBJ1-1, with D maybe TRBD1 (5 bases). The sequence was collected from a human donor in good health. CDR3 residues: CASKTGGREDTEAFF. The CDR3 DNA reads TGTGCCAGCAAAACGGGGGGAAGAGAGGACACTGAAGCTTTCTTT.